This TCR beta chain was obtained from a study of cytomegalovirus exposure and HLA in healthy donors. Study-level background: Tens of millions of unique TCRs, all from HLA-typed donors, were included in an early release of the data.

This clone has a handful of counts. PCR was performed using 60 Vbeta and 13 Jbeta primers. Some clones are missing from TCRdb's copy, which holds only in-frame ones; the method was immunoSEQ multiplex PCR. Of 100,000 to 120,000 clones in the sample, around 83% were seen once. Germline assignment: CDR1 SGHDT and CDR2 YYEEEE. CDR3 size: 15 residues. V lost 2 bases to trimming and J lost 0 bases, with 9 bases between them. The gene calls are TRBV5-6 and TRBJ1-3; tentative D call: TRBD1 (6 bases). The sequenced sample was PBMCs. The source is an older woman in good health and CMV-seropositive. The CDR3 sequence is CASSLTGRSGNTIYF. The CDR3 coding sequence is TGTGCCAGCAGCTTAACAGGGCGCTCTGGAAACACCATATATTTT.